This T cell receptor beta chain stems from a study of technical replicates of blood from a few donors (dated by TCRdb to about 2017). The germline V gene sets CDR1 to SGHAT and CDR2 to FQNNGV. Trimming accounts for 0 bases at V and 3 bases at J, while the number of junction bases matched to no gene is 16. The CDR3 has 20 amino acids, counting the end cysteine and phenylalanine. Kept here is only the CDR3 DNA, which spans 60 bases and is read in frame from base 1. Libraries were built with the immunoSEQ multiplex PCR assay. Here the immuneACCESS table is served through TCRdb, limited to in-frame sequences with V and J called. Missing clones are a known gap in these copies; in checked studies unresolved V genes cover under half, and the rest lacks a known reason. Across this sample there are 55,000 to 75,000 clones, with 90% to 95% seen only once. 4.2% of the sample belongs to the ten largest clones.

On this clone itself: This receptor's antigen is unknown. No base qualities exist here, and no much larger clone lies one base off it.

The specimen was PBMCs. The clonotype originates from a human donor in good health. Some clones in this sample may be carry-over from other donors' samples. In this chain, TRBV11-2 is recombined with TRBJ2-5, with 10 junctional bases fitting TRBD2. The CDR3 region: CASSLDPSQSSGRAEETQYF. The DNA is as follows: TGTGCCAGCAGCTTAGATCCGAGTCAGTCGAGCGGGAGGGCGGAAGAGACCCAGTACTTC.